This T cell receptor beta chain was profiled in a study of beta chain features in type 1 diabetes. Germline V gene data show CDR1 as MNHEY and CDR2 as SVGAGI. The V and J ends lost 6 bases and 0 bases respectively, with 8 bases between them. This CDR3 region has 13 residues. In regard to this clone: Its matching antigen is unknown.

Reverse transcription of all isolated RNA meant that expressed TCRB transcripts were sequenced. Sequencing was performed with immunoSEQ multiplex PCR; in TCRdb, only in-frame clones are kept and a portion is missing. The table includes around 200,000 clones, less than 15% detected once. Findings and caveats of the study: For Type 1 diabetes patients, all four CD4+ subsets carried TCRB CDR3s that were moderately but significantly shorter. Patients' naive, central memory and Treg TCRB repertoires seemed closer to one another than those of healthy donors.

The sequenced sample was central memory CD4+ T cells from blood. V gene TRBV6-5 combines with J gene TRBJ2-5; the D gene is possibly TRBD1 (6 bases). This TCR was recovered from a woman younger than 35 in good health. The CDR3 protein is CASRQGYQETQYF. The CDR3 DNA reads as TGTGCCAGCAGGCAGGGGTACCAAGAGACCCAGTACTTC.